This T cell receptor beta chain was captured by sequencing in a study of CD8 T cells in Susac syndrome (dated by TCRdb to about 2019). The study in broad terms: Whether CD8+ T cell activation and differentiation in Susac syndrome was antigen driven was tested using repertoire sequencing.

Peripheral blood CD8+ and CD4+ T cells from healthy donors, Susac syndrome patients and multiple sclerosis patients were profiled using high-throughput TCR beta sequencing. Treatment-naive patients with stable or active relapsing-remitting disease fulfilling revised McDonald criteria were used as multiple sclerosis controls. Bulk CD8+ and CD4+ T cells were purified by magnetic negative isolation, while CD8+ TEMRA cells were enriched using FACS. Blood was drawn into EDTA tubes, processed within 24 hours, and PBMCs were isolated by density gradient centrifugation. PBMCs destined for TCR sequencing were cryopreserved in liquid nitrogen and later thawed in a 37 °C water bath. Purity of sorted or isolated CD4+, CD8+ and CD8+ TEMRA cells was at least 90%. The CDR3 goes from the cysteine to the phenylalanine over 16 residues. Only CDR3 DNA remains: 48 bases, in frame from the first base. At the junction V is shortened by 0 bases and J by 1 base, with 12 bases in between. From the germline V gene (reference sequence), CDR1 is LNHNV and CDR2 is YYDKDF.

As regards this clonotype: Its target antigen remains unknown. Per-base qualities were not stored, and no clone one base away is much larger.

RNA was extracted using the RNeasy kit, and roughly 0.5 to 1 microgram was reverse transcribed with random hexamers. The immunoSEQ multiplex PCR assay, covering 54 Vbeta and 13 Jbeta segments, was used to amplify TCR beta CDR3 regions. Bias from PCR amplification was corrected by using a synthetic template baseline for primer optimization and for computational correction. In the source study's methods: Reads were annotated to V, D and J genes per IMGT and analyzed with immunoSEQ Analyzer, keeping only productive sequences. Clonality was computed as one minus Shannon entropy normalized by log2 of the number of productive unique sequences. For each patient and control, public and private clones were evaluated within the 100 most prevalent clones. Clones were defined as Susac-specific if absent from the healthy and MS cohorts, from 900 to 1,200 published viral clones and from other ImmuneACCESS disease sequences. Using fastp at Q25 and MiXCR, TCRdb reprocessed the public reads and kept productive beta chains. Under each unique CDR3 protein, matching rows form one entry showing the most common genes and DNA. TCRdb's processing, not the authors', yielded these V and J calls. The sample has roughly 200,000 distinct CDR3 sequences on record, 85% to 95% of them singletons. The top ten clones comprise approximately 0.08% of the sample.

Here is what the overall study found, with its caveats: The number of individuals in the TCR sequencing and HLA analysis was acknowledged as relatively small.

The receptor was derived from a human donor with multiple sclerosis. The chain couples TRBV15 to TRBJ2-5; the D element might be TRBD1 or TRBD2, as each aligns at 5 bases. Sequencing was performed on CD4+ T cells from PBMCs. The CDR3 amino acid sequence is: CATSREGRDPQETQYF. The base sequence is TGTGCCACCAGCAGAGAGGGCAGGGACCCCCAAGAGACCCAGTACTTC.